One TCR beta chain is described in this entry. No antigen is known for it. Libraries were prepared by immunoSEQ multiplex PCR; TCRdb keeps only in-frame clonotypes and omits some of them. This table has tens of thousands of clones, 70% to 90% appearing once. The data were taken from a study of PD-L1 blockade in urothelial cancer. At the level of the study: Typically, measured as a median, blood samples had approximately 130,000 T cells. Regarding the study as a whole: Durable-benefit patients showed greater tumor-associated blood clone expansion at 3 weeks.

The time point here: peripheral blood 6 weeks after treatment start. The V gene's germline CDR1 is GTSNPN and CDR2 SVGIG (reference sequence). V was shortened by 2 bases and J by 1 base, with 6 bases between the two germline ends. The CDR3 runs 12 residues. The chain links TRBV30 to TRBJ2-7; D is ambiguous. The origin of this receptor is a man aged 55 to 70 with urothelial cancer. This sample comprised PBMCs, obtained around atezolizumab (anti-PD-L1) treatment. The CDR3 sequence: CAWSFRSYEQYF. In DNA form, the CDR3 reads TGTGCCTGGAGTTTCAGGTCCTACGAGCAGTACTTC.